This TCR beta chain stems from a study of blood T cell repertoires in COVID-19. Germline V gene sequence: CDR1 LNHDA, CDR2 SQIVND (reference sequence). V was pared by 5 bases and J by 5 bases, with 15 bases between. The CDR3 consists of 14 residues. As originally analysed: Amplification of reference gene primers was used by the study to estimate nucleated cell counts. Some clones are missing from TCRdb's copy, which holds only in-frame ones; the method was immunoSEQ multiplex PCR. V and J calls and clone size follow that table, whereas D and trimming were derived from the DNA. Counted here are 45,000 to 55,000 clones, 65% to 85% occurring once; the ten biggest clones make up 4% to 5.5%.

The chain is built from TRBV19 and TRBJ2-5, with D perhaps matching TRBD2 (5 bases). The clonotype comes from a man between 50 and 59 years old with active COVID-19. The sample comprised peripheral blood. For the CDR3, the DNA is TGTGCCAGTAGTCGCTACGCTAGAGGGGAGACCCAGTACTTC. It codes for CASSRYARGETQYF.